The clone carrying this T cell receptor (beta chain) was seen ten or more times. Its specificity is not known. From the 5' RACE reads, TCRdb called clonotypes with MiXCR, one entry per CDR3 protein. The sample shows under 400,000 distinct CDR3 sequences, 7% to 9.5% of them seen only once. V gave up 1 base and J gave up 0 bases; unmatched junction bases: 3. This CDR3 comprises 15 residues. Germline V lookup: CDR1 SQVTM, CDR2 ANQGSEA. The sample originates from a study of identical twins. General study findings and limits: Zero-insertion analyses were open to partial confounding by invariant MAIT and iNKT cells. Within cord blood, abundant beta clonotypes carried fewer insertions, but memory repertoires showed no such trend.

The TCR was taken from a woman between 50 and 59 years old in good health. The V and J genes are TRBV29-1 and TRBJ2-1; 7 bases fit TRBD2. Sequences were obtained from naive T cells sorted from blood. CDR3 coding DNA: TGCAGCGTTGAAGGGAGCGGGGCCTCCTACAATGAGCAGTTCTTC. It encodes CSVEGSGASYNEQFF.